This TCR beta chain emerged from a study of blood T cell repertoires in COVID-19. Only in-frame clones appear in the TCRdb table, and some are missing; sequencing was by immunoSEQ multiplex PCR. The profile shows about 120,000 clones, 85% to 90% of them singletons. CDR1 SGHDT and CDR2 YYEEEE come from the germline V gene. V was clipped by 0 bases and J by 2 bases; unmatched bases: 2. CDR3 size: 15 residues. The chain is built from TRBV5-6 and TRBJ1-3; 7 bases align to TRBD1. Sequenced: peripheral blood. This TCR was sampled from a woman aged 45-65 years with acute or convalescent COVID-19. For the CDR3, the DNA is TGTGCCAGCAGCTTGGGTACAGGGGCTGGAAACACCATATATTTT. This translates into CASSLGTGAGNTIYF. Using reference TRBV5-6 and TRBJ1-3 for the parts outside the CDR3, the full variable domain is DAGVTQSPTHLIKTRGQQVTLRCSPKSGHDTVSWYQQALGQGPQFIFQYYEEEERQRGNFPDRFSGHQFPNYSSELNVNALLLGDSALYLCASSLGTGAGNTIYFGEGSWLTVV.